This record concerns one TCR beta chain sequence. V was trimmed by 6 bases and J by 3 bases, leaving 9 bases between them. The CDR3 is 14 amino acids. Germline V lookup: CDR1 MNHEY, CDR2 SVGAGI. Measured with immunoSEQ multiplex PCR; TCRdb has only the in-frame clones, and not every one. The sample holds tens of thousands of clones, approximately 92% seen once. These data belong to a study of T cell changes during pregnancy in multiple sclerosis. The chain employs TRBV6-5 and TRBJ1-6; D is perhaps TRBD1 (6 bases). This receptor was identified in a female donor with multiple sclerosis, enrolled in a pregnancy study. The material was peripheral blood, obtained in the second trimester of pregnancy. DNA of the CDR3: TGTGCCAGCAGCCAGGGGATCTATAATTCACCCCTCCACTTT. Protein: CASSQGIYNSPLHF.